The clone carrying this T cell receptor (beta chain) is called medium-sized based on its frequency. The read terminates 3 residues ahead of where the CDR3 ends, so the germline J gene completes it. Generated by immunoSEQ multiplex PCR, the TCRdb table keeps only in-frame clones and is missing some. The sample holds about 31,000 clones. This sample is part of a study of Tregs in tolerant kidney transplant recipients. CDR1 and CDR2 (germline): SGHTA, FQGNSA. The trim removed 7 bases at V and 3 bases at J, leaving 8 bases unmatched. The CDR3 is made up of 15 amino acids. Related graft donors supplied nonmyeloablative bone marrow transplants, and mixed chimerism was transient.

Sequencing used CD4+ T cells from blood (PBMCs), obtained 24 months after the transplant. This clonotype originated in a human patient who received a combined kidney and bone marrow transplant. Some of the T cells might come from the graft donor. The chain has TRBV7-2 and TRBJ1-4; 7 bases are a match to TRBD1. The covered CDR3 bases are TGTGCCAGCACTATGGGACAGAAGCCTAATGAAAAA. It is translated as CASTMGQKPNEK. The CDR3 in its entirety is CASTMGQKPNEKLFF.